This T cell receptor (beta chain) was profiled in a study of blood T cell repertoires in COVID-19. Study-wide background: The origin of the acute and convalescent COVID-19 samples was the United States, Italy and Spain. Sources were T cells, B-cell-depleted T cells, or PBMCs; the material itself was cDNA or gDNA.

In germline, CDR1 is SGHDN, CDR2 FVKESK. The CDR3 contains 11 residues. Trimming took 5 bases from V and 11 from J, leaving 10 bases between them. The authors' processing: Reference gene primer amplification in the assay estimated nucleated cell counts. TCRdb's copy holds only in-frame clones and misses some; the assay was immunoSEQ multiplex PCR. The DNA gave D and trimming, while V, J and clone size come from that table. The sample holds 130,000 or so clones; around four fifths are singletons and the top ten take 15% to 20%. The specimen sequenced was peripheral blood. This TCR was recovered from a man in his fifties or sixties with active or convalescent COVID-19. The chain uses TRBV14 and TRBJ2-1, with no clear D. This CDR3 is CASSTSTKQFF. The CDR3 coding sequence is TGTGCCAGCAGCACTTCTACCAAGCAGTTCTTC.